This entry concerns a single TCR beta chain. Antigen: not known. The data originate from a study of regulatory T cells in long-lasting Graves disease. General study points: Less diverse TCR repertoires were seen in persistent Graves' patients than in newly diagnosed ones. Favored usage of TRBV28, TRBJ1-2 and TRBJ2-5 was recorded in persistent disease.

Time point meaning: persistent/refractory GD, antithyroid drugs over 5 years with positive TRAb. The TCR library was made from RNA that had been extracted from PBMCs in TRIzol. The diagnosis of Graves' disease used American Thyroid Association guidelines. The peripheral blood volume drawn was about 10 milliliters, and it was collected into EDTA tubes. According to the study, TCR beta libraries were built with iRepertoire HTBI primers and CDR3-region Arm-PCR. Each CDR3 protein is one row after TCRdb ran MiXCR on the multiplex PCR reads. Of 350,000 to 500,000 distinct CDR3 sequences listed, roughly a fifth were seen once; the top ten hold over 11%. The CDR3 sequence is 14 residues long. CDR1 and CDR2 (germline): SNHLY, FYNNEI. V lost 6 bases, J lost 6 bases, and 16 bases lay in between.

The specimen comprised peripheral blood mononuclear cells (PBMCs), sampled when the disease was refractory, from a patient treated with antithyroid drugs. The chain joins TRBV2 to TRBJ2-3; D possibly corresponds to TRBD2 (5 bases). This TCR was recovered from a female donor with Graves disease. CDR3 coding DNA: TGTGCCAGCAGCCCTCAACCACAGCGGGATACGCAGTATTTT. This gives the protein CASSPQPQRDTQYF.